Below are 29 T cell receptor beta chains sequenced from a single sample in a study of blood T cells in healthy people across ages. The use of a sample-barcoded 5' primer and a J-beta primer mix characterized a second PCR of roughly 7 to 12 cycles. TCRdb reprocessed the 5' RACE reads with MiXCR, giving one entry per CDR3 protein. The sample records over a million distinct CDR3 sequences, around 59% being singletons. The sequencing sample was made of blood. The receptors derive from a young man in good health.

This clonotype appeared a few times. The J gene is TRBJ2-4, the V gene TRBV6-5; tentative D call: TRBD2 (6 bases). The J call is uncertain, as TRBJ2-5 better fits the DNA end. Germline lookup yields CDR1 MNHEY and CDR2 SVGAGI. CDR3 size: 18 residues. The DNA of the CDR3 is TGTGCCAGCAGCTACAAGGTCATGGACGGGACTGTGGGGGAGACCCAGTACTTC. Protein: CASSYKVMDGTVGETQYF.

The chain uses TRBV3-1 and TRBJ2-7; 7 positions agree with TRBD1. CDR3 size: 17 residues. In germline, CDR1 is LGHDT, CDR2 YNNKEL (reference sequence). J was trimmed by 2 bases and V by 0 bases; bases with no gene match: 10. This chain's CDR3 is CASSQEPRQGKAYEQYF. The CDR3 DNA is TGTGCCAGCAGCCAAGAGCCCCGACAGGGAAAAGCCTACGAGCAGTACTTC.

The chain has TRBV20-1 and TRBJ2-1; D is undetermined. Trimming left V 5 bases short and J 0 bases short, with 14 bases between. Germline CDR1 reads DFQATT; CDR2 reads SNEGSKA (reference sequence). The CDR3 has 15 amino acids. CDR3: CSALRPGGSYNEQFF. The DNA for the CDR3 is TGCAGTGCTCTAAGACCGGGTGGCTCCTACAATGAGCAGTTCTTC.

J is TRBJ1-5 and V is TRBV7-2; D gene uncertain. CDR3 size: 15 residues. With 3 bases removed from V and 3 bases from J, the gap between germline ends came to 12 bases. The germline CDR1 and CDR2 sequences are SGHTA and FQGNSA. Here the CDR3 DNA reads TGTGCCAGCAGCTTTTCGGACTCCTACAATCAGCCCCAGCATTTT. It codes for CASSFSDSYNQPQHF.

CDR3 protein: CASSVWRQGGNQPQHF. DNA of the CDR3: TGTGCCAGCAGTGTCTGGCGCCAAGGAGGCAATCAGCCCCAGCATTTT. The V and J genes are TRBV12-3 or TRBV12-4 and TRBJ1-5; no clear D. Trimming took off 5 bases at V and 2 bases at J, with 16 bases between the two ends. CDR3 length equals 16 residues.

This clonotype was counted a few times. The rearrangement links TRBV20-1 to TRBJ2-4; D is perhaps TRBD2 (6 bases). Germline CDR1 DFQATT, CDR2 SNEGSKA (reference sequence). The ends were cut back, 8 bases at V and 0 bases at J, with 20 bases in the middle. The CDR3 length is 16 residues. The CDR3 loop reads CSPPYDREEAKNIQYF. CDR3 DNA: TGCAGTCCCCCTTACGATAGGGAGGAAGCCAAAAACATTCAGTACTTC.

Details on this clonotype: A read error may account for a junction end that differs from germline. The chain is built from TRBV10-3 and TRBJ1-5; a weak D match, TRBD1 (5 bases). Germline CDR1 ENHRY, CDR2 SYGVKD. There are 14 residues in the CDR3. The chain's CDR3 is CAISDNTGPQPQHF. The CDR3 DNA reads TGTGCCATCAGTGATAACACAGGACCTCAGCCCCAACATTTT.

The chain employs TRBV4-3 and TRBJ2-5; D might be TRBD2 (6 bases). The J call may be in error: the DNA end matches TRBJ2-7 better. The CDR3 has 14 amino acids. CDR1 and CDR2 (germline): LGHNA, YSLEER. CDR3 DNA sequence: TGCGCCAGCAGCCCCGGACTAAGGGCCTACGAGCAGTACTTC. Protein: CASSPGLRAYEQYF.

The chain recombines TRBV9 with TRBJ2-1, with a tentative D call TRBD1 (7 bases). This CDR3 region has 17 residues. V lost 4 bases, J lost 7 bases, and 24 bases lay in between. The germline V gene encodes CDR1 SGDLS and CDR2 YYNGEE. CDR3 bases: TGTGCCAGCAGCTCCCGGACACAGGGGTTCGGGAGAAATGAGCAGTTCTTC. Amino acids: CASSSRTQGFGRNEQFF. The full variable domain, completed using reference TRBV9 and TRBJ2-1, is DSGVTQTPKHLITATGQRVTLRCSPRSGDLSVYWYQQSLDQGLQFLIQYYNGEERAKGNILERFSAQQFPDLHSELNLSSLELGDSALYFCASSSRTQGFGRNEQFFGPGTRLTVL.

CDR3 residues: CASSFPSRTPVAQHF. The DNA of the CDR3 is TGTGCCAGCAGTTTTCCTAGCAGGACCCCTGTGGCCCAGCATTTT. V is TRBV12-3 or TRBV12-4 and J is TRBJ1-5; D uncertain. Trimming took off 3 bases at V and 11 bases at J, with 20 bases between the two ends. The CDR3 sequence is 15 residues long.

There are a few counts of this clonotype. V is TRBV3-1 and J is TRBJ2-5, with D perhaps TRBD1 (5 bases). The CDR3 contains 15 residues. Germline V gene lookup returns CDR1 LGHDT and CDR2 YNNKEL (reference sequence). Trimming took 0 bases from V and 5 from J, leaving 13 bases between them. The CDR3 is CASSQDGRGWETQYF. The CDR3 DNA reads as TGTGCCAGCAGCCAAGATGGTAGGGGATGGGAGACCCAGTACTTC.

The chain uses TRBV14 and TRBJ2-1; D may be TRBD2 (5 bases). The germline CDR1 and CDR2 sequences are SGHDN and FVKESK. The CDR3 is 16 amino acids. Between the trimmed V and J ends, which lost 1 base and 6 bases, there was a span of 16 bases. CDR3 amino acids: CASSQAPGINGNEQFF. As DNA, the CDR3 is TGTGCCAGCAGCCAAGCCCCCGGGATCAACGGCAATGAGCAGTTCTTC.

This clonotype was observed a handful of times. Being one base from a much bigger clone, this may be a read error. The chain recombines TRBV25-1 with TRBJ2-5; D not certain. CDR3 size: 10 residues. V was pared by 6 bases and J by 5 bases, with 4 bases between. Germline V gene sequence: CDR1 MGHDK, CDR2 SYGVNS. CDR3: CASREETQYF. In DNA, the CDR3 is TGTGCCAGCAGGGAGGAGACCCAGTACTTC.

In its sample, this clonotype was seen a few times. This chain uses TRBV29-1 with TRBJ1-1; tentatively, D is TRBD1 (5 bases). The germline V gene encodes CDR1 SQVTM and CDR2 ANQGSEA. V lost 7 bases and J 1 base, leaving 13 bases between the germline ends. CDR3 size: 13 residues. The CDR3 spells CSALPDRNTEAFF. The CDR3 nucleotides are TGCAGCGCACTACCAGACAGGAACACTGAAGCTTTCTTT.

This clonotype was detected only a few times. The CDR3 spells CSAGQGKGEKLFF. The CDR3 DNA sequence: TGCAGCGCCGGACAGGGGAAAGGTGAAAAACTGTTTTTT. This sequence joins TRBV29-1 and TRBJ1-4, with TRBD1 matching over 9 bases. The CDR3 covers 13 residues. Germline lookup yields CDR1 SQVTM and CDR2 ANQGSEA. The V gene end was trimmed by 7 bases and the J gene end by 7 bases; junction bases not matched to a gene: 7.

V and J are TRBV20-1 and TRBJ2-7; 9 positions agree with TRBD2. From germline, CDR1 is DFQATT and CDR2 SNEGSKA (reference sequence). The CDR3 has 17 amino acids. Trimming cost V 0 bases and J 1 base; bases outside gene matches: 10. The CDR3 DNA follows: TGCAGTGCTAGAGAGCGGGAGGGCCCTAATTATTCCTACGAGCAGTACTTC. Translating it yields CSAREREGPNYSYEQYF.

This clonotype has a count of ten or more. V is TRBV6-5 and J is TRBJ2-7; 11 bases line up with TRBD2. Trimming cost V 7 bases and J 6 bases; bases outside gene matches: 8. The germline V gene encodes CDR1 MNHEY and CDR2 SVGAGI. The CDR3 length is 14 residues. CDR3 amino acids: CASTILAGVGEQYF. CDR3 nucleotide sequence: TGTGCCAGCACGATACTAGCGGGAGTTGGCGAGCAGTACTTC.

The V and J genes are TRBV5-4 and TRBJ2-7; 8 bases agree with TRBD2. The end of the DNA aligns better with TRBJ2-4, so the J call may be wrong. The CDR3 covers 15 residues. Per germline, CDR1 SGHNT and CDR2 YYREEE (reference sequence). The CDR3 DNA reads as TGTGCCAGCTCGACTTCGGGGGGGGCCAAAAACATTCAGTACTTC. Translating it yields CASSTSGGAKNIQYF.

A word on this clonotype: The germline gene is not matched at one end of the junction; a read error may be the cause. This sequence joins TRBV4-1 and TRBJ2-1; D uncertain. Germline V gives CDR1 MGHRA, CDR2 YSYEKL. CDR3 length equals 14 residues. CDR3 nucleotide sequence: TGCGCCGGCAGCCTAGAGGACCACTACAATGAGCAGTTCTTC. Translated: CAGSLEDHYNEQFF.

This clonotype has more than one count but fewer than ten. The chain joins TRBV5-4 to TRBJ2-7, with 11 bases matching TRBD1. Trimming cost V 2 bases and J 5 bases; bases outside gene matches: 3. Looked up from germline, CDR1 is SGHNT and CDR2 is YYREEE (reference sequence). The CDR3 length is 14 residues. CDR3 bases: TGTGCCAGCAGCTTCCGGACAGGGGGCGACGAGCAGTACTTC. Translating it yields CASSFRTGGDEQYF. The full variable domain, completed using reference TRBV5-4 and TRBJ2-7, is ETGVTQSPTHLIKTRGQQVTLRCSSQSGHNTVSWYQQALGQGPQFIFQYYREEENGRGNFPPRFSGLQFPNYSSELNVNALELDDSALYLCASSFRTGGDEQYFGPGTRLTVT.

This clonotype was seen only a few times. V and J are TRBV15 and TRBJ2-7; possibly TRBD1 for D (6 bases). CDR3 length: 14 residues. The V and J ends lost 0 bases and 2 bases respectively, with 8 bases between them. Germline CDR1 reads LNHNV; CDR2 reads YYDKDF (reference sequence). For the CDR3, the DNA is TGTGCCACCAGCAGAGAGGGACAAGCCTACGAGCAGTACTTC. It specifies CATSREGQAYEQYF.

This clonotype was seen a handful of times. The chain recombines TRBV20-1 with TRBJ2-5; D might be TRBD2 (6 bases). The CDR3 sequence is 13 residues long. V was shortened by 2 bases and J by 2 bases, with 9 bases between the two germline ends. Germline CDR1 reads DFQATT; CDR2 reads SNEGSKA (reference sequence). The CDR3 loop reads CSARKAGQETQYF. The CDR3 nucleotides read TGCAGTGCTAGAAAAGCGGGTCAAGAGACCCAGTACTTC.

This clonotype was found a few times. This rearrangement joins TRBV29-1 to TRBJ2-7; perhaps TRBD2 as D (6 bases). The V and J ends lost 4 bases and 5 bases respectively, with 9 bases between them. This CDR3 is 11 amino acids long. Germline V gene lookup returns CDR1 SQVTM and CDR2 ANQGSEA. As DNA, the CDR3 is TGCAGCGTTGGGAGGGCCCACGAGCAGTACTTC. Encoded protein: CSVGRAHEQYF.

This clonotype has more than one count but fewer than ten. This rearrangement joins TRBV5-1 to TRBJ2-7; a possible D gene is TRBD1 (6 bases). Trimming left V 5 bases short and J 3 bases short, with 15 bases between. The CDR3 runs 14 residues. Germline CDR1 SGHRS, CDR2 YFSETQ. The CDR3 loop reads CASSVDGRGYEQYF. CDR3 DNA sequence: TGCGCCAGCAGTGTGGACGGCAGGGGCTACGAGCAGTACTTC.

The chain uses TRBV24-1 and TRBJ1-2; unclear D gene. The CDR3 contains 11 residues. With 5 bases removed from V and 6 bases from J, the gap between germline ends came to 6 bases. Germline lookup yields CDR1 KGHDR and CDR2 SFDVKD. The CDR3 is CATSGVDGYTF. The CDR3 DNA sequence: TGTGCCACCAGTGGTGTAGATGGCTACACCTTC.

The chain has TRBV28 and TRBJ1-5; D perhaps matches TRBD1 (6 bases). V shed 1 base and J shed 4 bases, with 14 bases lying between them. CDR3 length: 16 amino acids. Germline V gene lookup returns CDR1 MDHEN and CDR2 SYDVKM. The CDR3 spells CASSLLSSGENQPQHF. The CDR3 nucleotides read TGTGCCAGCAGTTTATTGAGTTCAGGGGAGAATCAGCCCCAGCATTTT.

The chain combines TRBV2 with TRBJ2-1; TRBD2 matches at 14 bases. The CDR3 length is 14 residues. CDR1 and CDR2 (germline): SNHLY, FYNNEI. With V trimmed by 8 bases and J by 9 bases, 6 bases remained unmatched. The CDR3 protein is CASAGGTSGSEQFF. The CDR3 region has the DNA TGTGCCAGCGCCGGTGGGACTAGCGGGAGTGAGCAGTTCTTC.

The chain uses TRBV5-1 and TRBJ2-3; a weak D match, TRBD1 (5 bases). CDR3 length: 15 amino acids. V lost 3 bases to trimming and J lost 4 bases, with 15 bases between them. CDR1 is SGHRS and CDR2 is YFSETQ in the germline V gene. The CDR3 nucleotides are TGCGCCAGCAGCTGGCGGCAGGGTGAGGCAGATACGCAGTATTTT. This translates into CASSWRQGEADTQYF.

V usage is TRBV15 and J usage is TRBJ2-1; 14 positions agree with TRBD2. The assigned J gene may be wrong: the sequence end matches TRBJ2-7 better. Germline-derived CDR1 and CDR2 are LNHNV and YYDKDF (reference sequence). This CDR3 comprises 21 residues. CDR3 amino acids: CATSRDRGLAGAPRAYNEQYF. CDR3 DNA sequence: TGTGCCACCAGCAGAGATAGGGGACTAGCGGGAGCGCCAAGGGCCTACAATGAGCAGTACTTC.